Listed below are T cell receptor beta chains from one sample, sequenced in a study of neoadjuvant nivolumab and ipilimumab in lung cancer. TCRdb's table, derived via immunoSEQ multiplex PCR, lists solely in-frame clones and lacks some. The data show approximately 31,000 clones, with under 95% seen just once and under 2.5% held by the top ten. Specimen: peripheral blood, collected after neoadjuvant nivolumab, alone or with ipilimumab, at or shortly before surgery. These receptor sequences come from an adult with non-small cell lung cancer. Both conserved end residues are part of each CDR3. The order of the fields is J gene, V gene, CDR3 protein.

J: TRBJ2-1; V: TRBV5-8; CDR3: CASSSWTSRNEQFF
J: TRBJ2-7; V: TRBV10-1; CDR3: CASSLAGGRPLEQYF
J: TRBJ1-1; V: TRBV9; CDR3: CASSSGTGFEAFF
J: TRBJ2-7; V: TRBV27; CDR3: CASRDRASSYEQYF
J: TRBJ1-2; V: TRBV6-1; CDR3: CASSEAVWDPITPDGYTF
J: TRBJ2-2; V: TRBV4-1; CDR3: CASSQSRLGENTGELFF
J: TRBJ2-2; V: TRBV2; CDR3: CASSPDSRTGELFF
J: TRBJ1-2; V: TRBV7-9; CDR3: CASSRRTGDYGYTF
J: TRBJ2-7; V: TRBV9; CDR3: CASSVGLAGSYEQYF
J: TRBJ1-1; V: TRBV5-1; CDR3: CASSLSNTEAFF
J: TRBJ1-1; V: TRBV18; CDR3: CASSPRGGEHYTEAFF
J: TRBJ2-7; V: TRBV6-1; CDR3: CATTRDYEQYF
J: TRBJ2-5; V: TRBV5-8; CDR3: CASSQPSTKETQYF
J: TRBJ2-7; V: TRBV29-1; CDR3: CSVGGGDGSQYF
J: TRBJ1-1; V: TRBV2; CDR3: CASTFLRQGDTEAFF
J: TRBJ2-7; V: TRBV5-1; CDR3: CASSLAQGSVYEQYF
J: TRBJ1-2; V: TRBV10-3; CDR3: CAISEARGDGYTF
J: TRBJ2-2; V: TRBV18; CDR3: CASSPARPRRDTGELFF
J: TRBJ2-7; V: TRBV6-5; CDR3: CASSYSVVGEQYF
J: TRBJ2-3; V: TRBV4-1; CDR3: CASSQDGRATDTQYF
J: TRBJ2-7; V: TRBV5-6; CDR3: CASSLFRGSFDEQYF
J: TRBJ1-1; V: TRBV7-9; CDR3: CASSLGRTVNTEAFF
J: TRBJ1-1; V: TRBV18; CDR3: CASSPRQGGTEAFF
J: TRBJ1-5; V: TRBV19; CDR3: CASSIAYRPHNPSQYSNQPQHF
J: TRBJ1-2; V: TRBV29-1; CDR3: CSVQQGFYGYTF
J: TRBJ1-2; V: TRBV6-1; CDR3: CASTQGGPNYGYTF
J: TRBJ2-4; V: TRBV28; CDR3: CASSLEGDLAKNIQYF
J: TRBJ1-1; V: TRBV19; CDR3: CASTPRGAGLSGTEAFF
J: TRBJ2-1; V: TRBV11-2; CDR3: CASRRIDRGAYNEQFF
J: TRBJ2-5; V: TRBV18; CDR3: CASSPTGRETQYF
J: TRBJ2-7; V: TRBV4-1; CDR3: CASSQDKWGRLAGIEQYF
J: TRBJ2-4; V: TRBV2; CDR3: CASSSDRGPENIQYF
J: TRBJ2-1; V: TRBV10-3; CDR3: CAISESMAGALYNEQFF
J: TRBJ1-4; V: TRBV7-6; CDR3: CASSLVGARRDGKLFF
J: TRBJ2-5; V: TRBV5-1; CDR3: CASTRVSTGSETQYF
J: TRBJ1-1; V: TRBV5-1; CDR3: CASSLVGVEAFF
J: TRBJ2-7; V: TRBV13; CDR3: CASSPYTPGRAHEQYF